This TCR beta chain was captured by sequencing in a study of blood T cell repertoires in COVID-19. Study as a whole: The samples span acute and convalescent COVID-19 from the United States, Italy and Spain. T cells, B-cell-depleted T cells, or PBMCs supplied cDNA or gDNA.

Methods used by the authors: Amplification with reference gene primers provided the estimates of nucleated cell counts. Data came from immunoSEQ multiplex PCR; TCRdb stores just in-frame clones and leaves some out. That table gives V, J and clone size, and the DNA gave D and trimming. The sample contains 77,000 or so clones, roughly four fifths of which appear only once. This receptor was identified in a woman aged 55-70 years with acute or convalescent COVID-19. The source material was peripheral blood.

The CDR3 region is CASSPSRGDGYTF. Here the CDR3 DNA reads TGTGCCAGCTCACCGTCCCGCGGGGATGGCTACACCTTC. The rearrangement uses TRBV18 and TRBJ1-2, with D unresolved. From germline, CDR1 is KGHSH and CDR2 LQKENI. The CDR3 contains 13 residues. The V end was cut by 3 bases, the J end by 6 bases, with 11 bases between. The whole variable domain, remainder taken from reference TRBV18 and TRBJ1-2, is NAGVMQNPRHLVRRRGQEARLRCSPMKGHSHVYWYRQLPEEGLKFMVYLQKENIIDESGMPKERFSAEFPKEGPSILRIQQVVRGDSAAYFCASSPSRGDGYTFGSGTRLTVV.